This is a list of T cell receptor beta chains from one sample in a study of blood T cell repertoires in COVID-19. Here immunoSEQ multiplex PCR was the method, and the copy in TCRdb shows in-frame clones only, minus some. The table includes 250,000 to 350,000 clones, 89% detected once. What was sequenced was peripheral blood. These receptors came from a woman aged 55-69 years with acute or convalescent COVID-19. The CDR3 runs from the conserved cysteine through the conserved F or W. The D gene is left open where the match is weak. Size is omitted from some rows. Given values are once, few, many or a class for expanded clones.

TRBD1	TRBV5-1	NA	TRBJ1-2	CASSSTGEGYGYTF	TGCGCCAGCAGCTCGACAGGGGAGGGCTATGGCTACACCTTC
NA	TRBV30	NA	TRBJ1-4	CAWSRQLNEKLFF	TGTGCCTGGAGTCGACAGCTTAATGAAAAACTGTTTTTT
TRBD1	TRBV2	NA	TRBJ1-5	CASRGTGENQPQHF	TGTGCCAGCAGGGGGACAGGGGAAAATCAGCCCCAGCATTTT
NA	TRBV6-5	NA	TRBJ1-5	CASRRGWDNQPQHF	TGTGCCAGCAGGCGGGGTTGGGACAATCAGCCCCAGCATTTT
NA	TRBV10-3	NA	TRBJ2-1	CAISQAVENNEQFF	TGTGCCATCAGTCAAGCCGTAGAAAACAATGAGCAGTTCTTC
TRBD2	TRBV7-7	NA	TRBJ2-5	CASSPGLAGETQYF	TGTGCTAGCAGCCCGGGACTAGCGGGTGAGACCCAGTACTTC
NA	TRBV2	NA	TRBJ2-1	CASKGLALDEQFF	TGTGCCAGCAAGGGACTGGCCCTTGATGAGCAGTTCTTC
NA	TRBV7-9	NA	TRBJ1-3	CASSLRGHPFSGNTIYF	TGTGCCAGCAGCTTAAGGGGACACCCGTTCTCTGGAAACACCATATATTTT
NA	TRBV5-6	NA	TRBJ1-6	CASSPGWGEYNSPLHF	TGTGCCAGCAGCCCCGGTTGGGGGGAGTATAATTCACCCCTCCACTTT
NA	TRBV7-9	few	TRBJ2-7	CASSQGGLIYEQYF	TGTGCCAGCAGCCAGGGGGGACTCATCTACGAGCAGTACTTC
NA	TRBV18	NA	TRBJ1-2	CASSPKPEEGYTF	TGTGCCAGCTCACCAAAGCCCGAAGAGGGCTACACCTTC
TRBD1	TRBV15	NA	TRBJ2-7	CATSPDRVGEQYF	TGTGCCACCAGCCCAGACAGGGTCGGGGAGCAGTACTTC
TRBD1	TRBV6-2/TRBV6-3	NA	TRBJ2-7	CASSYPPGTAYEQYF	TGTGCCAGCAGTTACCCCCCCGGGACAGCCTACGAGCAGTACTTC
TRBD2	TRBV10-1	NA	TRBJ2-7	CASSEGASGRGYEQYF	TGCGCCAGCAGTGAGGGGGCCTCGGGGAGGGGTTACGAGCAGTACTTC
TRBD1	TRBV19	NA	TRBJ1-5	CASRDRGPYNQPQHF	TGTGCCAGTAGAGACAGGGGGCCTTACAATCAGCCCCAGCATTTT
TRBD1	TRBV30	NA	TRBJ1-4	CAWSPTGVREKLFF	TGTGCCTGGAGCCCGACAGGGGTACGGGAAAAACTGTTTTTT
NA	TRBV24-1	NA	TRBJ1-1	CATSDFVGRAFF	TGTGCCACCAGTGATTTCGTAGGGAGGGCTTTCTTT
NA	TRBV9	NA	TRBJ1-2	CASSVETGNGYTF	TGTGCCAGCAGCGTAGAAACAGGGAATGGCTACACCTTC
TRBD1	TRBV5-1	once	TRBJ2-7	CASSSDRVGEQYF	TGCGCCAGCAGCTCGGACAGGGTAGGCGAGCAGTACTTC
NA	TRBV20-1	NA	TRBJ2-1	CSVADYNEQFF	TGCAGTGTCGCAGACTACAATGAGCAGTTCTTC
NA	TRBV28	NA	TRBJ2-1	CASSSGLYPRSYNEQFF	TGTGCCAGCAGTTCCGGACTATACCCCCGCTCCTACAATGAGCAGTTCTTC
TRBD1	TRBV7-9	many	TRBJ2-7	CASSLAQGGHEQYF	TGTGCCAGCAGCTTAGCACAGGGGGGCCACGAGCAGTACTTC
NA	TRBV21-1	once	TRBJ1-2	CASSKAPAEKAYYGYTF	TGTGCCAGCAGCAAAGCACCGGCGGAAAAGGCTTACTATGGCTACACCTTC
NA	TRBV6-2/TRBV6-3	NA	TRBJ2-1	CASSYGWAGPYNEQFF	TGTGCCAGCAGTTACGGGTGGGCCGGCCCTTACAATGAGCAGTTCTTC
TRBD2	TRBV19	NA	TRBJ2-1	CASSIGLAGPYNEQFF	TGTGCCAGTAGTATAGGACTAGCGGGGCCTTACAATGAGCAGTTCTTC
NA	TRBV28	NA	TRBJ1-2	CASSLMDAGVGAYGYTF	TGTGCCAGCAGTTTAATGGATGCAGGGGTGGGAGCTTATGGCTACACCTTC
NA	TRBV2	NA	TRBJ2-7	CASSEGRGVNYEQYF	TGTGCCAGCAGTGAGGGGAGGGGGGTCAACTACGAGCAGTACTTC
TRBD1	TRBV25-1	NA	TRBJ1-1	CASRHRGIGGTEAFF	TGTGCCAGCAGACACAGGGGTATAGGGGGTACTGAAGCTTTCTTT
TRBD2	TRBV14	NA	TRBJ2-7	CASSQGTTSGRGYEQYF	TGTGCCAGCAGCCAAGGCACCACTAGCGGGAGAGGTTACGAGCAGTACTTC
NA	TRBV28	NA	TRBJ2-7	CASSLWGGEQYF	TGTGCCAGCAGTTTATGGGGGGGCGAGCAGTACTTC
TRBD1	TRBV24-1	NA	TRBJ1-3	CATSDYGQGGNTIYF	TGTGCCACCAGTGATTATGGACAGGGTGGAAACACCATATATTTT
NA	TRBV18	NA	TRBJ2-1	CASSPPVRGFGNEQFF	TGTGCCAGCTCACCACCGGTTAGGGGGTTTGGCAATGAGCAGTTCTTC
TRBD1	TRBV28	few	TRBJ1-4	CASSRGTGGMWPQGNEKLFF	TGTGCCAGCAGTCGAGGGACAGGGGGGATGTGGCCCCAAGGTAATGAAAAACTGTTTTTT
TRBD1	TRBV7-8	few	TRBJ1-2	CASSFTGQTNYGYTF	TGTGCCAGCAGCTTTACGGGACAGACGAACTATGGCTACACCTTC
TRBD1	TRBV7-9	NA	TRBJ1-6	CASSVGTGGSPLHF	TGTGCCAGCAGCGTCGGGACAGGCGGTTCACCCCTCCACTTT
TRBD1	TRBV24-1	NA	TRBJ1-5	CATSARGRDSNQPQHF	TGTGCCACCAGTGCCAGGGGGCGGGATAGCAATCAGCCCCAGCATTTT
TRBD1	TRBV27	NA	TRBJ1-1	CASSRQGRSYTEAFF	TGTGCCAGCAGCCGACAGGGGCGCTCGTATACTGAAGCTTTCTTT
TRBD1	TRBV19	few	TRBJ1-5	CASSVRDRGSNQPQHF	TGTGCCAGTAGTGTCCGGGACAGGGGAAGCAATCAGCCCCAGCATTTT
TRBD1	TRBV7-9	NA	TRBJ2-1	CASSFLQTGVDEQFF	TGTGCCAGCAGCTTTCTCCAAACAGGGGTTGATGAGCAGTTCTTC
NA	TRBV4-1	NA	TRBJ1-1	CASSSRGMNTEAFF	TGCGCCAGCAGCTCCAGGGGCATGAACACTGAAGCTTTCTTT
TRBD2	TRBV20-1	once	TRBJ2-1	CSASLAGVNNEQFF	TGCAGTGCTAGTCTAGCGGGAGTGAACAATGAGCAGTTCTTC
TRBD1	TRBV28	NA	TRBJ2-7	CASSLGRGRGEQYF	TGTGCCAGCAGTTTGGGCAGGGGGCGAGGCGAGCAGTACTTC
NA	TRBV24-1	NA	TRBJ1-2	CATSATTGNNYGYTF	TGTGCCACCAGTGCAACGACAGGCAATAACTATGGCTACACCTTC
TRBD2	TRBV9	once	TRBJ2-2	CASSVGGGTWTGELFF	TGTGCCAGCAGCGTAGGGGGAGGGACGTGGACCGGGGAGCTGTTTTTT
TRBD2	TRBV6-2/TRBV6-3	NA	TRBJ2-3	CASSYETSGEITDTQYF	TGTGCCAGCAGTTACGAGACTAGCGGGGAAATCACAGATACGCAGTATTTT
TRBD2	TRBV9	NA	TRBJ2-3	CASTPGTSGGTDTQYF	TGTGCCAGCACACCCGGGACTAGCGGAGGCACAGATACGCAGTATTTT
TRBD1	TRBV7-9	NA	TRBJ2-2	CASRSGTGGVGELFF	TGTGCCAGCAGGTCCGGGACAGGCGGTGTCGGGGAGCTGTTTTTT
NA	TRBV5-1	few	TRBJ1-4	CASSLRQQGTNEKLFF	TGCGCCAGCAGCTTGAGACAACAGGGAACTAATGAAAAACTGTTTTTT
NA	TRBV5-8	NA	TRBJ1-1	CASSSPPGETFF	TGTGCCAGCAGTTCCCCCCCAGGCGAGACTTTCTTT
NA	TRBV15	NA	TRBJ1-2	CATSRDPTVLYGYTF	TGTGCCACCAGCAGAGATCCGACAGTTTTATATGGCTACACCTTC